Listed below are T cell receptor beta chains from one sample, sequenced in a study. TCRdb's table, derived via immunoSEQ multiplex PCR, lists solely in-frame clones and lacks some. The sample gives tens of thousands of clones, over 85% of which show up once; about 11% is in the top ten. The specimen was PBMCs. Every receptor here comes from a man in his forties with rheumatoid arthritis. The CDR3 runs from the conserved cysteine through the conserved F or W. Each record gives: clone size, V gene, J gene, D gene, CDR3 length, CDR3 DNA, CDR3 protein. D genes are given only for firm matches. Clone size, where shown, is once, few, many, or a class for clones that have expanded.

size: NA; V: TRBV10-3; J: TRBJ2-1; D: TRBD2; length: 18; DNA: TGTGCCATCAGTGAAGGGGGACTAGCGGGGGTCTCCTACAATGAGCAGTTCTTC; CDR3: CAISEGGLAGVSYNEQFF
size: NA; V: TRBV5-1; J: TRBJ2-2; D: TRBD2; length: 16; DNA: TGCGCCAGCAGGCACCCCGGGACTAGTAACACCGGGGAGCTGTTTTTT; CDR3: CASRHPGTSNTGELFF
size: NA; V: TRBV28; J: TRBJ1-2; D: TRBD1; length: 13; DNA: TGTGCCAGCAGGCAGGGACAGGGGTATGGCTACACCTTC; CDR3: CASRQGQGYGYTF
size: NA; V: TRBV11-3; J: TRBJ2-7; D: NA; length: 14; DNA: TGTGCCAGCAGCTTAGTGGACAGAACCTACGAGCAGTACTTC; CDR3: CASSLVDRTYEQYF
size: NA; V: TRBV19; J: TRBJ1-1; D: NA; length: 15; DNA: TGTGCCAGTAGTGTTTGGAGGGGAGGAGCCACTGAAGCTTTCTTT; CDR3: CASSVWRGGATEAFF
size: NA; V: TRBV7-8; J: TRBJ2-1; D: NA; length: 12; DNA: TGTGCCAGCAGCCAATGGACCTATGAGCAGTTCTTC; CDR3: CASSQWTYEQFF
size: NA; V: TRBV4-1; J: TRBJ1-6; D: TRBD1; length: 14; DNA: TGCGCCAGCAGCCGGGGACAGGGAGGCTCACCCCTCCACTTT; CDR3: CASSRGQGGSPLHF
size: NA; V: TRBV28; J: TRBJ1-2; D: NA; length: 15; DNA: TGTGCCAGCAGTTTAGAAGCGAGGCGCCTTTATGGCTACACCTTC; CDR3: CASSLEARRLYGYTF
size: NA; V: TRBV7-9; J: TRBJ1-2; D: TRBD1; length: 16; DNA: TGTGCCAGCAGCTTCGGGACAGGGGGCCAGGACTATGGCTACACCTTC; CDR3: CASSFGTGGQDYGYTF
size: NA; V: TRBV6-5; J: TRBJ1-1; D: NA; length: 10; DNA: TGTGCCAGCACCGCCTTGGAGGCTTTCTTT; CDR3: CASTALEAFF
size: few; V: TRBV19; J: TRBJ1-5; D: NA; length: 14; DNA: TGTGCCAGTAGGAGTGGGGCGGGCAATCAGCCCCAGCATTTT; CDR3: CASRSGAGNQPQHF
size: NA; V: TRBV7-8; J: TRBJ1-4; D: NA; length: 13; DNA: TGTGCCAGCAGCCCAGCGACTAATGAAAAACTGTTTTTT; CDR3: CASSPATNEKLFF
size: NA; V: TRBV5-1; J: TRBJ1-6; D: NA; length: 14; DNA: TGCGCCAGCAGCCCGGACAGCCATAATTCACCCCTCCACTTT; CDR3: CASSPDSHNSPLHF
size: few; V: TRBV7-2; J: TRBJ1-5; D: NA; length: 16; DNA: TGTGCCAGCAGCTTAGGGGATGGTGTCGGGGGGCAGCCCCAGCATTTT; CDR3: CASSLGDGVGGQPQHF
size: NA; V: TRBV12-5; J: TRBJ2-3; D: TRBD1; length: 17; DNA: TGTGCTAGTGGTTTGTACAGGGGGACAGGGGCCCCAGATACGCAGTATTTT; CDR3: CASGLYRGTGAPDTQYF
size: NA; V: TRBV24-1; J: TRBJ2-1; D: NA; length: 16; DNA: TGTGCCACCAGTGAGGGGGGACGGAGCTCCTACAATGAGCAGTTCTTC; CDR3: CATSEGGRSSYNEQFF
size: NA; V: TRBV5-8; J: TRBJ2-1; D: NA; length: 15; DNA: TGTGCCAGCAGCTTGGGTCTTAGCTCCTACAATGAGCAGTTCTTC; CDR3: CASSLGLSSYNEQFF
size: once; V: TRBV6-2/TRBV6-3; J: TRBJ2-2; D: TRBD2; length: 19; DNA: TGTGCCAGCAGTTACCAAATTACTAGCGGGAGCTTTGACACCGGGGAGCTGTTTTTT; CDR3: CASSYQITSGSFDTGELFF
size: NA; V: TRBV4-1; J: TRBJ2-3; D: TRBD2; length: 17; DNA: TGCGCCAGCAGCCGGGGAGGGGCGCTTGTTTCGGCAGATACGCAGTATTTT; CDR3: CASSRGGALVSADTQYF
size: NA; V: TRBV4-2; J: TRBJ2-1; D: NA; length: 14; DNA: TGTGCCAGCAGCCACACAGGGTCCTACAATGAGCAGTTCTTC; CDR3: CASSHTGSYNEQFF
size: once; V: TRBV7-2; J: TRBJ1-3; D: NA; length: 14; DNA: TGTGCCAGCAGCTTTTTCCGGGAGGAAAACACCATATATTTT; CDR3: CASSFFREENTIYF
size: NA; V: TRBV6-5; J: TRBJ2-3; D: NA; length: 11; DNA: TGTGCCAGCACAGTAGCAGATACGCAGTATTTT; CDR3: CASTVADTQYF
size: NA; V: TRBV15; J: TRBJ2-4; D: TRBD2; length: 20; DNA: TGTGCCACCAGCAGAGATCTAGGACTAGCGGGAGAAAAAGTCAAAAACATTCAGTACTTC; CDR3: CATSRDLGLAGEKVKNIQYF
size: NA; V: TRBV2; J: TRBJ2-6; D: TRBD1; length: 18; DNA: TGTGCCAGCAGTCAACAGGGGTTTCTCGGCTCTGGGGCCAACGTCCTGACTTTC; CDR3: CASSQQGFLGSGANVLTF
size: once; V: TRBV2; J: TRBJ2-3; D: NA; length: 15; DNA: TGTGCCAGCAGTGAAGGGGGCAGCCTCACAGATACGCAGTATTTT; CDR3: CASSEGGSLTDTQYF
size: NA; V: TRBV15; J: TRBJ2-5; D: NA; length: 17; DNA: TGTGCCACCAGCAGAGATCGGTCCGGGAGTGGGGGGGAGACCCAGTACTTC; CDR3: CATSRDRSGSGGETQYF
size: NA; V: TRBV3-1/TRBV3-2; J: TRBJ2-3; D: TRBD2; length: 18; DNA: TGTGCCAGCAGCCAAGAATTTACTAGCGGGGGCCACACAGATACGCAGTATTTT; CDR3: CASSQEFTSGGHTDTQYF
size: NA; V: TRBV6-5; J: TRBJ1-2; D: TRBD1; length: 14; DNA: TGTGCCAGCGGATTCCCGGGACAGGGCGGCGGCTACACCTTC; CDR3: CASGFPGQGGGYTF
size: NA; V: TRBV19; J: TRBJ2-6; D: NA; length: 17; DNA: TGTGCCAGTAGTATAAGGGCTGAGGGTTTAGGGGCCAACGTCCTGACTTTC; CDR3: CASSIRAEGLGANVLTF
size: once; V: TRBV29-1; J: TRBJ1-2; D: TRBD1; length: 12; DNA: TGCAGCTGCGGGGACAGGGTGGATGGCTACACCTTC; CDR3: CSCGDRVDGYTF
size: NA; V: TRBV7-2; J: TRBJ2-7; D: NA; length: 16; DNA: TGTGCCAGCAGCTTAGGGTCCCCAGGGATTTTACGCGAGCAGTACTTC; CDR3: CASSLGSPGILREQYF
size: NA; V: TRBV18; J: TRBJ1-5; D: NA; length: 15; DNA: TGTGCCACCTCAAGGGAGGCACCCCCCAATCAGCCCCAGCATTTT; CDR3: CATSREAPPNQPQHF
size: NA; V: TRBV10-3; J: TRBJ1-1; D: NA; length: 15; DNA: TGTGCCATCAGTGAGCGGACAGCCATGAACACTGAAGCTTTCTTT; CDR3: CAISERTAMNTEAFF
size: NA; V: TRBV7-3; J: TRBJ2-1; D: NA; length: 15; DNA: TGTGCCAGCAGCTTCCGGGGGATTATGAGCAATGAGCAGTTCTTC; CDR3: CASSFRGIMSNEQFF
size: NA; V: TRBV2; J: TRBJ1-5; D: NA; length: 12; DNA: TGTGCCAGCAAAGCTAGCAATCAGCCCCAGCATTTT; CDR3: CASKASNQPQHF
size: few; V: TRBV7-9; J: TRBJ2-1; D: TRBD2; length: 14; DNA: TGTGCCAGCAGCTTACTAGCGGGGGGCTTTGAGCAGTTCTTC; CDR3: CASSLLAGGFEQFF
size: NA; V: TRBV7-2; J: TRBJ1-5; D: NA; length: 13; DNA: TGTGCCAGCACCCGCGACAGAAATCAGCCCCAGCATTTT; CDR3: CASTRDRNQPQHF
size: NA; V: TRBV12-3/TRBV12-4; J: TRBJ1-1; D: NA; length: 13; DNA: TGTGCCAGCAGTACCCGGGCTTGGACTGAAGCTTTCTTT; CDR3: CASSTRAWTEAFF
size: NA; V: TRBV11-3; J: TRBJ2-1; D: NA; length: 15; DNA: TGTGCCAGCAGCTTAAATCAGCGGTCCATACTGGAGCAGTTCTTC; CDR3: CASSLNQRSILEQFF
size: NA; V: TRBV10-3; J: TRBJ1-5; D: NA; length: 13; DNA: TGTGCCATCAGGGGGGACAGCAATCAGCCCCAGCATTTT; CDR3: CAIRGDSNQPQHF
size: NA; V: TRBV19; J: TRBJ2-4; D: NA; length: 18; DNA: TGTGCCAGTAGTATCGACACCCGTAAGGTTATAGCCAAAAACATTCAGTACTTC; CDR3: CASSIDTRKVIAKNIQYF
size: NA; V: TRBV4-3; J: TRBJ2-3; D: NA; length: 19; DNA: TGCGCCAGCAGCCAAGGTCGGCAGGGTGTTGGTCCACTCACAGATACGCAGTATTTT; CDR3: CASSQGRQGVGPLTDTQYF
size: NA; V: TRBV30; J: TRBJ1-1; D: NA; length: 12; DNA: TGTGCCTGGGGGACGATGAACACTGAAGCTTTCTTT; CDR3: CAWGTMNTEAFF
size: NA; V: TRBV7-2; J: TRBJ1-1; D: TRBD1; length: 16; DNA: TGTGCCAGCAGCTCACAGGGGGGCAGGCGCTCCACTGAAGCTTTCTTT; CDR3: CASSSQGGRRSTEAFF
size: NA; V: TRBV28; J: TRBJ1-5; D: TRBD1; length: 16; DNA: TGTGCCAGCAGTCCGATCCGGGACAGGGGGTATCAGCCCCAGCATTTT; CDR3: CASSPIRDRGYQPQHF
size: few; V: TRBV6-6; J: TRBJ1-1; D: NA; length: 14; DNA: TGTGCCAGCAGTTACTGGGGCGAGAACACTGAAGCTTTCTTT; CDR3: CASSYWGENTEAFF
size: once; V: TRBV12-3/TRBV12-4; J: TRBJ2-7; D: NA; length: 12; DNA: TGTGCCAGCAGCTACTCCCCGGGAGAGCAGTACTTC; CDR3: CASSYSPGEQYF
size: once; V: TRBV14; J: TRBJ2-1; D: NA; length: 13; DNA: TGTGCCAGCAGCACCCGACTCGCTAATGAGCAGTTCTTC; CDR3: CASSTRLANEQFF
size: NA; V: TRBV20-1; J: TRBJ1-1; D: NA; length: 10; DNA: TGCAGTGCCATGAACACTGAAGCTTTCTTT; CDR3: CSAMNTEAFF
size: NA; V: TRBV7-8; J: TRBJ2-1; D: NA; length: 16; DNA: TGTGCCAGCAGCTTAGAAGGGGGGGCTACCTACAATGAGCAGTTCTTC; CDR3: CASSLEGGATYNEQFF
size: NA; V: TRBV7-2; J: TRBJ1-3; D: NA; length: 15; DNA: TGTGCCACCAGCTTTATCAGTGCCTCTGGAAACACCATATATTTT; CDR3: CATSFISASGNTIYF
size: NA; V: TRBV7-6; J: TRBJ2-5; D: NA; length: 15; DNA: TGTGCCAGCAGGGTCCGGGACGGAAGCGTGGAGACCCAGTACTTC; CDR3: CASRVRDGSVETQYF
size: NA; V: TRBV27; J: TRBJ2-6; D: NA; length: 17; DNA: TGTGCCAGCAGTTTTGCTGGGGCGTACTCTGGGGCCAACGTCCTGACTTTC; CDR3: CASSFAGAYSGANVLTF
size: NA; V: TRBV6-5; J: TRBJ1-5; D: NA; length: 15; DNA: TGTGCCAGCAAGGAGATAAAATATAGCAATCAGCCCCAGCATTTT; CDR3: CASKEIKYSNQPQHF
size: NA; V: TRBV10-3; J: TRBJ2-1; D: NA; length: 16; DNA: TGTGCCATCAGTGGTAAAAGGGGACTGGCTTACAATGAGCAGTTCTTC; CDR3: CAISGKRGLAYNEQFF
size: NA; V: TRBV11-2; J: TRBJ1-1; D: NA; length: 13; DNA: TGTGCCAGCAGCCGGTTCGGGGGTTCTGAAGCTTTCTTT; CDR3: CASSRFGGSEAFF